A selection of T cell receptor beta chains follows, all from one sample in a study of blood T cell repertoires in COVID-19. Clones were sequenced by immunoSEQ multiplex PCR, and TCRdb holds only the in-frame ones, with some missing. The table has fewer than 350,000 clones, approximately 81% seen once. Sequencing was carried out using peripheral blood. These receptors were taken from a woman in her fifties or sixties with active or convalescent COVID-19. Both conserved end residues are part of each CDR3. D genes are given only for firm matches. The listing skips clone size in some rows; elsewhere it reads once, few, many or a size class.

D gene: .; V gene: TRBV5-1; clone size: .; J gene: TRBJ2-2; CDR3 DNA: TGCGCCAGCAGCCTAACGGGACACTTGAACACCGGGGAGCTGTTTTTT; CDR3 protein: CASSLTGHLNTGELFF
D gene: TRBD2; V gene: TRBV2; clone size: .; J gene: TRBJ2-3; CDR3 DNA: TGTGCCAGCAGTGACCCTTTAGCGGGGGAGGTCTGGGGCACAGATACGCAGTATTTT; CDR3 protein: CASSDPLAGEVWGTDTQYF
D gene: TRBD1; V gene: TRBV6-5; clone size: .; J gene: TRBJ1-1; CDR3 DNA: TGTGCCAGCAAGGGACAGGGCAAGAACACTGAAGCTTTCTTT; CDR3 protein: CASKGQGKNTEAFF
D gene: .; V gene: TRBV18; clone size: once; J gene: TRBJ2-1; CDR3 DNA: TGTGCCAGCTCACCACCGTGGTCACAGGGAGGGAATGAGCAGTTCTTC; CDR3 protein: CASSPPWSQGGNEQFF
D gene: .; V gene: TRBV10-3; clone size: .; J gene: TRBJ1-2; CDR3 DNA: TGTGCCATCAGTGATGGCAGGCGAAGCTATGGCTACACCTTC; CDR3 protein: CAISDGRRSYGYTF
D gene: TRBD1; V gene: TRBV5-5; clone size: once; J gene: TRBJ1-1; CDR3 DNA: TGTGCCAGCAGCTTCGACCTTACAGGGGGCTGGACTGAAGCTTTCTTT; CDR3 protein: CASSFDLTGGWTEAFF
D gene: .; V gene: TRBV29-1; clone size: .; J gene: TRBJ1-2; CDR3 DNA: TGCAGTGTGGACTGGCGGGGCTACACCTTC; CDR3 protein: CSVDWRGYTF
D gene: TRBD1; V gene: TRBV5-1; clone size: few; J gene: TRBJ2-7; CDR3 DNA: TGCGCCAGCGGCCTGGGACAGGGGGGTGAGGAGCAGTACTTC; CDR3 protein: CASGLGQGGEEQYF
D gene: .; V gene: TRBV10-3; clone size: .; J gene: TRBJ2-2; CDR3 DNA: TGTGCCATCAGTGAGTCGACGGGCAGGGGAGACACCGGGGAGCTGTTTTTT; CDR3 protein: CAISESTGRGDTGELFF
D gene: .; V gene: TRBV11-2; clone size: .; J gene: TRBJ1-2; CDR3 DNA: TGTGCCAGCAGCCTACAGGGAACCTATGGCTACACCTTC; CDR3 protein: CASSLQGTYGYTF
D gene: .; V gene: TRBV4-1; clone size: .; J gene: TRBJ1-1; CDR3 DNA: TGCGCCAGCAGCCAAGATCTTCGGGGGGCCACTGAAGCTTTCTTT; CDR3 protein: CASSQDLRGATEAFF
D gene: TRBD1; V gene: TRBV5-1; clone size: .; J gene: TRBJ1-4; CDR3 DNA: TGCGCCAGCAGCGTGGGGACAGGGGGCGCTGAAAAACTGTTTTTT; CDR3 protein: CASSVGTGGAEKLFF
D gene: .; V gene: TRBV7-9; clone size: .; J gene: TRBJ1-2; CDR3 DNA: TGTGCCAGCCCGGAACTGGGGGGGCATGGCTACACCTTC; CDR3 protein: CASPELGGHGYTF
D gene: .; V gene: TRBV3-1/TRBV3-2; clone size: few; J gene: TRBJ2-7; CDR3 DNA: TGTGCCAGCAGCCAACGGAGCCCACCTTACGAGCAGTACTTC; CDR3 protein: CASSQRSPPYEQYF
D gene: .; V gene: TRBV7-8; clone size: .; J gene: TRBJ1-6; CDR3 DNA: TGTGCCAGCAGCTTAGGGGCGGGTTCCAATTCACCCCTCCACTTT; CDR3 protein: CASSLGAGSNSPLHF
D gene: .; V gene: TRBV5-6; clone size: .; J gene: TRBJ1-3; CDR3 DNA: TGTGCCAGCAGCTTGGCTCCGACAGTCGGAAACACCATATATTTT; CDR3 protein: CASSLAPTVGNTIYF
D gene: .; V gene: TRBV2; clone size: .; J gene: TRBJ1-5; CDR3 DNA: TGTGCCAGCAGTCGGGGGGCAAGACAGCCCCAGCATTTT; CDR3 protein: CASSRGARQPQHF
D gene: .; V gene: TRBV29-1; clone size: .; J gene: TRBJ1-4; CDR3 DNA: TGCAGCGTTGGACAGGTTAATGAAAAACTGTTTTTT; CDR3 protein: CSVGQVNEKLFF
D gene: .; V gene: TRBV7-9; clone size: .; J gene: TRBJ1-3; CDR3 DNA: TGTGCCAGCAGTGCGGACAGAGGAAACACCATATATTTT; CDR3 protein: CASSADRGNTIYF
D gene: TRBD1; V gene: TRBV12-3/TRBV12-4; clone size: .; J gene: TRBJ2-7; CDR3 DNA: TGTGCCAGCAGCCGCGACAGGGCCTACGAGCAGTACTTC; CDR3 protein: CASSRDRAYEQYF
D gene: .; V gene: TRBV30; clone size: .; J gene: TRBJ1-5; CDR3 DNA: TGTGCCTGGAGTACGGACAGCCAATATCAGCCCCAGCATTTT; CDR3 protein: CAWSTDSQYQPQHF
D gene: TRBD1; V gene: TRBV5-4; clone size: .; J gene: TRBJ1-2; CDR3 DNA: TGTGCCAGCAGACCCTGGACAGGCGAGCTCTATGGCTACACCTTC; CDR3 protein: CASRPWTGELYGYTF
D gene: TRBD1; V gene: TRBV14; clone size: .; J gene: TRBJ1-1; CDR3 DNA: TGTGCCAGCAGCCGGCGGACAGGGGAGAACACTGAAGCTTTCTTT; CDR3 protein: CASSRRTGENTEAFF
D gene: .; V gene: TRBV10-3; clone size: .; J gene: TRBJ1-5; CDR3 DNA: TGTGCCATCTCCCCGGTAGGCGGCTATAGCAATCAGCCCCAGCATTTT; CDR3 protein: CAISPVGGYSNQPQHF
D gene: TRBD1; V gene: TRBV11-2; clone size: few; J gene: TRBJ1-5; CDR3 DNA: TGTGCCAGCAGCCAGGACAGGGGCAATCAGCCCCAGCATTTT; CDR3 protein: CASSQDRGNQPQHF
D gene: TRBD1; V gene: TRBV19; clone size: .; J gene: TRBJ1-2; CDR3 DNA: TGTGCCAGTAGTTGGGGCACAGGGGACTATGGCTACACCTTC; CDR3 protein: CASSWGTGDYGYTF
D gene: TRBD1; V gene: TRBV7-9; clone size: .; J gene: TRBJ1-1; CDR3 DNA: TGTGCCAGCAGCCCAAGGGGGCAGGGCACTGAAGCTTTCTTT; CDR3 protein: CASSPRGQGTEAFF
D gene: TRBD1; V gene: TRBV23-1; clone size: few; J gene: TRBJ2-7; CDR3 DNA: TGCGCCAGCAGTCACTACCTTAAAATGCGATGTTGGGACAGGGCAACCAACTACGAGCAGTACTTC; CDR3 protein: CASSHYLKMRCWDRATNYEQYF
D gene: .; V gene: TRBV5-4; clone size: .; J gene: TRBJ1-1; CDR3 DNA: TGTGCCAGCAGCGCGGGATCGATTTCGGGGGGCGTAAAGGGCACTGAAGCTTTCTTT; CDR3 protein: CASSAGSISGGVKGTEAFF
D gene: TRBD1; V gene: TRBV19; clone size: once; J gene: TRBJ1-2; CDR3 DNA: TGTGCCAGTAGTGACAGGGGGAAGTATGGCTACACCTTC; CDR3 protein: CASSDRGKYGYTF
D gene: TRBD1; V gene: TRBV5-4; clone size: .; J gene: TRBJ2-7; CDR3 DNA: TGTGCCAGCGGGTACAACAGGGGGCAATACGAGCAGTACTTC; CDR3 protein: CASGYNRGQYEQYF
D gene: TRBD1; V gene: TRBV28; clone size: .; J gene: TRBJ2-7; CDR3 DNA: TGTGCCAGCAGCTCCGGGACAGGGGGCCACTACGAGCAGTACTTC; CDR3 protein: CASSSGTGGHYEQYF
D gene: TRBD1; V gene: TRBV5-6; clone size: .; J gene: TRBJ2-1; CDR3 DNA: TGTGCCAGCACCGGACAGGGGGATGGTGAGCAGTTCTTC; CDR3 protein: CASTGQGDGEQFF
D gene: TRBD1; V gene: TRBV10-2; clone size: .; J gene: TRBJ1-2; CDR3 DNA: TGCGCCAGCAGTGAGTCGACAGGGACCCATGGCTACACCTTC; CDR3 protein: CASSESTGTHGYTF
D gene: TRBD1; V gene: TRBV7-3; clone size: .; J gene: TRBJ2-3; CDR3 DNA: TGTGCCAGCAGCCAAAGACAGGGGCCAGATACGCAGTATTTT; CDR3 protein: CASSQRQGPDTQYF
D gene: TRBD2; V gene: TRBV6-4; clone size: .; J gene: TRBJ2-3; CDR3 DNA: TGTGCCAGCAGTGTCGGGGGGTCCTACACAGATACGCAGTATTTT; CDR3 protein: CASSVGGSYTDTQYF
D gene: .; V gene: TRBV5-4; clone size: .; J gene: TRBJ1-1; CDR3 DNA: TGTGCCAGCAGCTTGGAAGGCTTGGGGCAGAACACTGAAGCTTTCTTT; CDR3 protein: CASSLEGLGQNTEAFF
D gene: .; V gene: TRBV4-3; clone size: .; J gene: TRBJ1-2; CDR3 DNA: TGCGCCAGCAGCCAAGATCAAGCAGGGTGGGATGGCTACACCTTC; CDR3 protein: CASSQDQAGWDGYTF
D gene: TRBD2; V gene: TRBV5-4; clone size: many; J gene: TRBJ2-3; CDR3 DNA: TGTGCCAGCAGCTTGAGGAACACGGGGGGTTCGGATACGCAGTATTTT; CDR3 protein: CASSLRNTGGSDTQYF
D gene: .; V gene: TRBV15; clone size: .; J gene: TRBJ1-5; CDR3 DNA: TGTGCCACCAGCAGAGAGGGCCCCTATAGCAATCAGCCCCAGCATTTT; CDR3 protein: CATSREGPYSNQPQHF
D gene: TRBD1; V gene: TRBV4-2; clone size: .; J gene: TRBJ2-3; CDR3 DNA: TGTGCCAGCAGCCAATCCGGACAGGGGGAGCAGTATTTT; CDR3 protein: CASSQSGQGEQYF
D gene: .; V gene: TRBV5-6; clone size: few; J gene: TRBJ2-2; CDR3 DNA: TGTGCCAGCAGCTTTTGGGGGCCGGACACCGGGGAGCTGTTTTTT; CDR3 protein: CASSFWGPDTGELFF
D gene: .; V gene: TRBV3-1/TRBV3-2; clone size: .; J gene: TRBJ2-5; CDR3 DNA: TGTGCCAGCAGCCAAGAAGGCCAGGGTAACCAAGAGACCCAGTACTTC; CDR3 protein: CASSQEGQGNQETQYF
D gene: TRBD2; V gene: TRBV3-1/TRBV3-2; clone size: .; J gene: TRBJ2-3; CDR3 DNA: TGTGCCAGCAGCCGGGACTACCCTAGCACAGATACGCAGTATTTT; CDR3 protein: CASSRDYPSTDTQYF
D gene: .; V gene: TRBV27; clone size: .; J gene: TRBJ2-5; CDR3 DNA: TGTGCCAGCAGATCCGGCCGAGGGAGTACTTCCGAGACCCAGTACTTC; CDR3 protein: CASRSGRGSTSETQYF
D gene: .; V gene: TRBV29-1; clone size: .; J gene: TRBJ2-7; CDR3 DNA: TGCAGCGTCCGCGCCGGGGGGGACAGGGCCTACGAGCAGTACTTC; CDR3 protein: CSVRAGGDRAYEQYF